The sequence of this T cell receptor beta chain was determined in a study of regulatory T cells in long-lasting Graves disease. The overall study: Antithyroid drugs had been given to newly diagnosed Graves' patients for under 3 months. Regarding the study as a whole: Accuracy may have suffered from the small sample size.

This clonotype showed up just a few times. Its matching antigen is unknown. This may stem from a read error, because a much larger clone lies one nucleotide away. Arm-PCR of CDR3 regions and iRepertoire HTBI primers were used to build TCR beta libraries. TCRdb analysed the multiplex PCR reads with MiXCR anew, one entry per CDR3 protein. The sample holds roughly 400,000 distinct CDR3 sequences; roughly 15% are singletons and the top ten take about a quarter. The time point denotes: newly diagnosed GD, antithyroid drugs for less than 3 months. PBMCs provided the RNA from which the TCR library was made. These data were likewise used in another study, on T cells in Graves' hyperthyroidism and ophthalmopathy.

The material sequenced was peripheral blood mononuclear cells (PBMCs), taken at new diagnosis, from a patient treated with antithyroid drugs. The receptor was isolated from a woman under 30 with Graves disease.

CDR3 nucleotide sequence: TGTGCCAGCAGCCTAGATAGGGGCACCTACGAGCAGTACTTC. Translated: CASSLDRGTYEQYF. The chain combines TRBV3-1 with TRBJ2-7; a possible D gene is TRBD1 (5 bases). The CDR3 sequence is 14 residues long. V was clipped by 4 bases and J by 2 bases, with 12 bases between them. The germline gives CDR1 LGHDT, CDR2 YNNKEL (reference sequence).